The 31 T cell receptor beta chains in this list originate from one sample, sequenced in a study of shared clonotypes between healthy human individuals. TCRdb's copy holds only in-frame clones and misses some; the assay was immunoSEQ multiplex PCR. The sample includes about 1.1 million clones, approximately 80% of them seen just once. The sample comprised memory CD4+ T cells from PBMCs. Indicated subset: CD45RA-negative fraction. The source of these receptors is a young man in good health. Some clones in this sample may be carry-over from other donors' samples.

This clone was counted a few times. The V gene is TRBV19, the J gene TRBJ2-1, with D possibly being TRBD1 (5 bases). Per germline, CDR1 LNHDA and CDR2 SQIVND (reference sequence). The CDR3 totals 17 residues. Trimming removed 0 bases at V and 8 bases at J, with 20 bases between. The CDR3 region is CASSIEAGPSLRDEQFF. The CDR3 nucleotides are TGTGCCAGTAGTATAGAGGCAGGGCCCTCCCTTAGGGATGAGCAGTTCTTC.

This chain connects TRBV11-2 to TRBJ2-7, with 7 bases aligning to TRBD1. The CDR3 is 16 residues long. Germline assignment: CDR1 SGHAT and CDR2 FQNNGV. V lost 5 bases and J lost 2; bases outside the gene matches: 12. The CDR3 coding sequence is TGTGCCAGCAGCCGAACGCTGGGGACAGCTCCCTACGAGCAGTACTTC. Translation: CASSRTLGTAPYEQYF.

This rearrangement joins TRBV7-9 to TRBJ1-1, with TRBD1 matching over 11 bases. Trimming removed 3 bases from V and 6 bases from J; junction bases left unmatched: 3. The germline V gene encodes CDR1 SEHNR and CDR2 FQNEAQ (reference sequence). The CDR3 runs to 14 residues. The CDR3 nucleotides read TGTGCCAGCAGCTTGTTGGGACAGGGGGCTGAAGCTTTCTTT. It codes for CASSLLGQGAEAFF.

In the case of this clone: A much larger clone lies one base from this, so it may be a read error. The genes are TRBV11-1 and TRBJ2-3; D is unresolved. The ends were cut back, 2 bases at V and 1 base at J, with 7 bases in the middle. The CDR3 length is 14 residues. CDR1 and CDR2 (germline): SGHAT, FQDESV (reference sequence). The CDR3 protein is CASSLYRGTDTQYF. The CDR3 bases are TGTGCCAGCAGCTTATATAGGGGCACAGATACGCAGTATTTT.

The chain couples TRBV5-6 to TRBJ2-1; 7 bases fit TRBD1. Trimming at V came to 4 bases and at J to 6 bases, leaving 16 bases not matched to a gene. There are 17 residues in the CDR3. Germline V gene data show CDR1 as SGHDT and CDR2 as YYEEEE. The CDR3 reads CASSRRDRRNFFNEQFF. The CDR3 region has the DNA TGTGCCAGCAGCCGCCGGGACAGACGAAACTTTTTCAATGAGCAGTTCTTC.

CDR3 bases: TGTGCCAGCAGCACCGCGGCCGGCGGGGAGCTGTTTTTT. This encodes CASSTAAGGELFF. V usage is TRBV27 and J usage is TRBJ2-2, with D hard to call. The CDR3 is 13 residues long. Trimming took 6 bases from V and 7 from J, leaving 12 bases between them. The germline gives CDR1 MNHEY, CDR2 SMNVEV (reference sequence).

The chain employs TRBV30 and TRBJ1-2; no firm D call. The germline V gene has CDR1 GTSNPN and CDR2 SVGIG (reference sequence). This CDR3 spans 13 amino acids. V was cut by 0 bases and J by 7 bases, with 12 bases left in between. This CDR3 is CAWSVSPIGGYTF. As DNA, the CDR3 is TGTGCCTGGAGTGTGTCCCCCATCGGTGGCTACACCTTC.

This clone has only one observation. The chain is built from TRBV9 and TRBJ2-5, with a weak D call TRBD2 (6 bases). The CDR3 has 15 residues. The V gene lost 1 base and the J gene lost 0 bases, with 10 bases spanning the gap. Germline loops: CDR1 SGDLS, CDR2 YYNGEE. CDR3 protein: CASSVQDYYQETQYF. For the CDR3, the DNA is TGTGCCAGCAGCGTACAGGACTACTACCAAGAGACCCAGTACTTC.

This clone was seen only once. Other DNA sequences in this sample translate to the same CDR3. V usage is TRBV2 and J usage is TRBJ1-5; TRBD1 aligns across 7 bases. J gave up 2 bases and V 4 bases, and 5 bases lay outside the gene matches. CDR3 length: 15 amino acids. Germline V gene lookup returns CDR1 SNHLY and CDR2 FYNNEI. CDR3 amino acids: CASSVGGGGNQPQHF. CDR3 nucleotide sequence: TGTGCCAGCAGTGTAGGGGGCGGTGGCAATCAGCCCCAGCATTTT.

Here the CDR3 reads CASSLLDRNTEAFF. CDR3 nucleotides: TGTGCCAGCAGCCTCCTGGACAGGAACACTGAAGCTTTCTTT. This chain joins TRBV14 and TRBJ1-1; possibly TRBD1 for D (6 bases). This CDR3 has 14 amino acids. The germline V gene has CDR1 SGHDN and CDR2 FVKESK. Trimming shortened V by 4 bases and J by 1 base, and 10 bases separated the two germline ends.

The V call is TRBV29-1, the J call TRBJ2-2; D is perhaps TRBD2 (6 bases). This CDR3 has 13 residues. Trimming removed 6 bases from V and 3 bases from J, with 11 bases in between. Germline CDR1 is SQVTM and CDR2 is ANQGSEA. The CDR3 region is CSVVGRDTGELFF. Here the CDR3 DNA reads TGCAGCGTGGTCGGGAGAGACACCGGGGAGCTGTTTTTT.

The genes are TRBV7-8 and TRBJ2-2; no definite D call. The CDR3 totals 14 residues. Germline CDR1 SGHVS, CDR2 FQNEAQ. The CDR3 nucleotides are TGTGCATTCCTCGGACCAGCGAACACCGGGGAGCTGTTTTTT. Protein sequence: CAFLGPANTGELFF.

The chain is built from TRBV7-8 and TRBJ2-2, with 8 bases identical to TRBD1. From germline, CDR1 is SGHVS and CDR2 FQNEAQ. The CDR3 spans 15 residues. J was trimmed by 3 bases and V by 5 bases; bases with no gene match: 5. In nucleotides, the CDR3 is TGTGCCAGCAGCACCTACAGGGGGGACACCGGGGAGCTGTTTTTT. Amino acid sequence: CASSTYRGDTGELFF.

Notes on this clone: This sample also contains other DNA sequences that code for the same CDR3. The chain joins TRBV25-1 to TRBJ1-2, with D perhaps TRBD1 (6 bases). From germline, CDR1 is MGHDK and CDR2 SYGVNS. V shed 5 bases and J shed 8 bases, with 15 bases lying between them. This CDR3 is 13 amino acids long. CDR3 DNA sequence: TGTGCCAGCAGTTGGGCGGCAGGGGAAGGCTACACCTTC. This encodes CASSWAAGEGYTF.

CDR3 protein: CASSYRTGARFYGYTF. DNA for the CDR3: TGTGCCAGCAGTTACCGAACGGGGGCGCGTTTCTATGGCTACACCTTC. The chain carries TRBV6-5 and TRBJ1-2; maybe TRBD1 (6 bases). Germline V gene lookup returns CDR1 MNHEY and CDR2 SVGAGI. There are 16 residues in the CDR3. With 2 bases removed from V and 4 bases from J, the gap between germline ends came to 17 bases.

The V gene is TRBV2, the J gene TRBJ2-2; D gene ambiguous. CDR1 and CDR2 (germline): SNHLY, FYNNEI. The V and J ends lost 5 bases and 5 bases respectively, with 9 bases between them. The CDR3 totals 13 residues. Here the CDR3 reads CASSQFGTGELFF. The CDR3 bases are TGTGCCAGCAGTCAGTTTGGGACCGGGGAGCTGTTTTTT.

The chain uses TRBV27 and TRBJ2-1; 10 nucleotides agree with TRBD2. Trimming removed 4 bases from V and 8 bases from J; junction bases left unmatched: 11. Germline V gives CDR1 MNHEY, CDR2 SMNVEV (reference sequence). CDR3 length: 16 residues. CDR3: CASSWVKREGQYEQFF. The DNA for the CDR3 is TGTGCCAGCAGTTGGGTTAAGCGGGAGGGCCAATATGAGCAGTTCTTC.

The chain uses TRBV6-5 and TRBJ2-2, with a weak D call TRBD2 (6 bases). Germline V gene data show CDR1 as MNHEY and CDR2 as SVGAGI. Trimming took 7 bases from V and 0 from J, leaving 9 bases between them. The CDR3 length is 14 residues. The DNA of the CDR3 is TGTGCCAGCATGGGGGGAGCGAACACCGGGGAGCTGTTTTTT. Translating gives CASMGGANTGELFF.

The count of this clone is one. The gene calls are TRBV6-1 and TRBJ2-1; D unclear. The V end lost 2 bases, the J end lost 9 bases, and 5 bases lay between the germline ends. The CDR3 loop spans 11 amino acids. Germline values: CDR1 MNHNS, CDR2 SASEGT. CDR3 DNA sequence: TGTGCCAGCAGTGAATTCGGTGAGCAGTTCTTC. Protein product: CASSEFGEQFF.

The chain links TRBV6-5 to TRBJ2-7; 8 bases line up with TRBD1. The CDR3 is 16 amino acids. With 2 bases clipped from V and 0 bases from J, the junction kept 6 bases outside the gene matches. Germline CDR1 and CDR2: MNHEY and SVGAGI. In DNA, the CDR3 is TGTGCCAGCAGTTACGCGACAGGGGCTTTCTCCTACGAGCAGTACTTC. Protein sequence: CASSYATGAFSYEQYF.

The chain links TRBV11-2 to TRBJ2-1; D possibly corresponds to TRBD1 (6 bases). Trimming stripped 5 bases from V and 7 bases from J, with 18 bases between. Germline V gene data show CDR1 as SGHAT and CDR2 as FQNNGV. The CDR3 totals 15 residues. This CDR3 is CASSPLTGSGNEQFF. In nucleotides, the CDR3 is TGTGCCAGCAGCCCCTTGACAGGATCTGGGAATGAGCAGTTCTTC.

The gene calls are TRBV5-8 and TRBJ2-2, with TRBD2 matching over 8 bases. The junction had 6 bases not matched to a gene; V was cut back by 3 bases and J by 2 bases. CDR1 and CDR2 (germline): SGHTS, YDEGEE. This CDR3 spans 16 amino acids. The CDR3: CASSSSSGFNTGELFF. The CDR3 bases are TGTGCCAGCAGCTCTTCTAGCGGGTTCAACACCGGGGAGCTGTTTTTT.

V usage is TRBV9 and J usage is TRBJ1-1; D unresolved. The germline V gene has CDR1 SGDLS and CDR2 YYNGEE. The CDR3 contains 14 residues. V lost 0 bases to trimming and J lost 1 base, with 7 bases between them. For the CDR3, the DNA is TGTGCCAGCAGCGTAGCCCCACAGAACACTGAAGCTTTCTTT. Protein product: CASSVAPQNTEAFF.

This chain joins TRBV7-3 and TRBJ2-1, with TRBD2 as a possible D gene (6 bases). The germline gives CDR1 SGHTA, CDR2 FQGTGA. Trimming took 7 bases from V and 7 from J, leaving 17 bases between them. The CDR3 spans 14 residues. CDR3 in amino acids: CASTTGGPHNEQFF. CDR3 nucleotides: TGTGCCAGCACCACCGGAGGGCCTCATAATGAGCAGTTCTTC.

The chain uses TRBV19 and TRBJ2-7, with 9 positions matching TRBD1. Germline CDR1 reads LNHDA; CDR2 reads SQIVND (reference sequence). The V gene end was trimmed by 5 bases and the J gene end by 2 bases; junction bases not matched to a gene: 7. The CDR3 is 15 amino acids. CDR3 residues: CASSDRDRAPYEQYF. The CDR3 coding sequence is TGTGCCAGTAGTGACCGGGACAGGGCTCCCTACGAGCAGTACTTC. The variable domain in full, completed from reference TRBV19 and TRBJ2-7, reads DGGITQSPKYLFRKEGQNVTLSCEQNLNHDAMYWYRQDPGQGLRLIYYSQIVNDFQKGDIAEGYSVSREKKESFPLTVTSAQKNPTAFYLCASSDRDRAPYEQYFGPGTRLTVT.

V and J are TRBV6-5 and TRBJ2-1; D gene unclear. This CDR3 is 14 amino acids long. Trimming left V 6 bases short and J 9 bases short, with 18 bases between. Germline CDR1 and CDR2: MNHEY and SVGAGI. CDR3 amino acids: CASSGRSLTSEQFF. The CDR3 region has the DNA TGTGCCAGCAGCGGACGTAGCCTTACAAGTGAGCAGTTCTTC.

This clone has at least ten counts. The gene calls are TRBV5-1 and TRBJ2-7, with TRBD2 identical over 10 bases. J was trimmed by 3 bases and V by 3 bases; bases with no gene match: 15. The CDR3 totals 18 residues. In germline, CDR1 is SGHRS, CDR2 YFSETQ. CDR3 nucleotide sequence: TGCGCCAGCAGCTCCGACATAGAGCTAGCGGGGGAAGGCTACGAGCAGTACTTC. It is translated as CASSSDIELAGEGYEQYF.

The rearrangement joins TRBV7-7 to TRBJ2-5; 8 bases are shared with TRBD2. The trim removed 1 base at V and 4 bases at J, leaving 8 bases unmatched. The CDR3 sequence is 16 residues long. The germline V gene encodes CDR1 SSHAT and CDR2 FNYEAQ (reference sequence). The CDR3 nucleotides read TGTGCCAGCAGCTTAGTTTTTGGGACTAGGAGAGAGACCCAGTACTTC. It encodes CASSLVFGTRRETQYF.

The table lists this clone with a few counts. This chain connects TRBV9 to TRBJ1-1; 7 nucleotides align to TRBD1. CDR1 and CDR2 (germline): SGDLS, YYNGEE. The CDR3 has 14 amino acids. Losses at the gene ends were 3 bases for V and 4 bases for J; bases not matched to a gene: 6. CDR3: CASSATGEGTEAFF. The CDR3 DNA reads TGTGCCAGCAGCGCTACAGGGGAAGGCACTGAAGCTTTCTTT.

The J gene is TRBJ1-1, the V gene TRBV2; D unclear. Germline V gene sequence: CDR1 SNHLY, CDR2 FYNNEI. The CDR3 covers 11 residues. Between the trimmed V and J ends, which lost 6 bases and 5 bases, there was a span of 7 bases. The CDR3 sequence: CASSGGTEAFF. The CDR3 DNA reads TGTGCCAGCAGCGGAGGGACTGAAGCTTTCTTT.

The CDR3 DNA reads TGTGCCAGTAGTATGGAGCCCTATGGCTACACCTTC. It is translated as CASSMEPYGYTF. This rearrangement joins TRBV19 to TRBJ1-2, with D uncertain. The CDR3 extends over 12 amino acids. V lost 3 bases and J 4 bases, leaving 6 bases between the germline ends. Looked up from germline, CDR1 is LNHDA and CDR2 is SQIVND (reference sequence).